This T cell receptor beta chain comes out of a study of blood T cell repertoires in COVID-19. In the study overall: Sample material is recorded as cDNA or gDNA derived from T cells, B-cell-depleted T cells, or PBMCs.

Sequencing used immunoSEQ multiplex PCR; TCRdb keeps in-frame clones, though not all of them. The sample has some 95,000 clones, roughly nine tenths seen once; the top ten hold approximately 4.9%. This TCR derives from a man between 65 and 85 years old with acute or convalescent COVID-19. The material sequenced was peripheral blood.

CDR3 in amino acids: CASSEHSISGNTIYF. As DNA, the CDR3 is TGTGCCAGCAGCGAACACAGTATCTCTGGAAACACCATATATTTT. V and J are TRBV13 and TRBJ1-3; D not resolved. This CDR3 comprises 15 residues. Germline V CDR1 and CDR2: PRHDT, FYEKMQ (reference sequence). The germline V and J ends were trimmed by 5 bases and 0 bases, with 11 bases remaining between them. The variable domain in full, with the rest retrieved from reference TRBV13 and TRBJ1-3, is AAGVIQSPRHLIKEKRETATLKCYPIPRHDTVYWYQQGPGQDPQFLISFYEKMQSDKGSIPDRFSAQQFSDYHSELNMSSLELGDSALYFCASSEHSISGNTIYFGEGSWLTVV.